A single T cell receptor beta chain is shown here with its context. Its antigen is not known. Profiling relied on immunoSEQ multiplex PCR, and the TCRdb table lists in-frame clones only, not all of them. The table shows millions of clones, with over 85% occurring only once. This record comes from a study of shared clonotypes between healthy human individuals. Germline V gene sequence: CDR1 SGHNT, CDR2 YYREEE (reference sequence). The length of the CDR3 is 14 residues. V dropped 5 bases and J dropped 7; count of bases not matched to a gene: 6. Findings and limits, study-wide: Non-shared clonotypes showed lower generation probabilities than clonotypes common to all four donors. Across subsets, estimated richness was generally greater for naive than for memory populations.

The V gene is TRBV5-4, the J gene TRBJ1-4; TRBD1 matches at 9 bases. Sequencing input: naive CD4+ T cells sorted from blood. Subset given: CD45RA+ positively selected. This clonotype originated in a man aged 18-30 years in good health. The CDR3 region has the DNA TGTGCCAGCAGTCCGGGACAGGGATCTGAAAAACTGTTTTTT. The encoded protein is CASSPGQGSEKLFF. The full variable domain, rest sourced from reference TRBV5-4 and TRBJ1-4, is ETGVTQSPTHLIKTRGQQVTLRCSSQSGHNTVSWYQQALGQGPQFIFQYYREEENGRGNFPPRFSGLQFPNYSSELNVNALELDDSALYLCASSPGQGSEKLFFGSGTQLSVL.